The 30 T cell receptor beta chains below were found in one sample sequenced in a study of technical replicates of blood from a few donors. Profiling relied on immunoSEQ multiplex PCR, and the TCRdb table lists in-frame clones only, not all of them. Altogether approximately 58,000 clones are present, roughly 86% being singletons, with the ten largest covering 5% to 6%. Material: PBMCs. These receptors originate from a human donor in good health. Some clones in this sample may be carry-over from other donors' samples.

V is TRBV29-1 and J is TRBJ2-5; TRBD1 agrees at 9 bases. Germline V gene data show CDR1 as SQVTM and CDR2 as ANQGSEA. This CDR3 contains 15 residues. V was clipped by 3 bases and J by 5 bases; unmatched bases: 10. In nucleotides, the CDR3 is TGCAGCGTTGACGATAACAGGGGGCTGGGGGAGACCCAGTACTTC. Translating it yields CSVDDNRGLGETQYF.

The V call is TRBV11-3, the J call TRBJ1-4; D is perhaps TRBD1 (6 bases). CDR1 and CDR2 from the germline V gene are SGHNT and YENEEA. The CDR3 length is 16 residues. V was clipped by 0 bases and J by 9 bases, with 17 bases between them. In DNA, the CDR3 is TGTGCCAGCAGCTTAGATTTGCCAGGGGTCTCTCAAAAACTGTTTTTT. Translation: CASSLDLPGVSQKLFF.

The rearrangement uses TRBV4-1 and TRBJ1-4; the D gene is possibly TRBD1 (5 bases). CDR3 length: 15 residues. Germline CDR1 reads MGHRA; CDR2 reads YSYEKL. The germline V and J ends were trimmed by 0 bases and 4 bases, with 9 bases remaining between them. Here the CDR3 DNA reads TGCGCCAGCAGCCAAGAGGGGGGGGGTAATGAAAAACTGTTTTTT. Translation gives CASSQEGGGNEKLFF.

At least ten counts were recorded for this clone. J is TRBJ1-2 and V is TRBV27; 10 nucleotides agree with TRBD1. Germline V gene sequence: CDR1 MNHEY, CDR2 SMNVEV (reference sequence). The CDR3 is 13 residues long. J was trimmed by 7 bases and V by 4 bases; bases with no gene match: 3. In DNA, the CDR3 is TGTGCCAGCAGTTCGACAGGGGGCCTTGGCTACACCTTC. Residues: CASSSTGGLGYTF.

V gene TRBV7-9 combines with J gene TRBJ1-1, with D perhaps matching TRBD1 (5 bases). Germline CDR1 and CDR2: SEHNR and FQNEAQ (reference sequence). V shed 1 base and J shed 5 bases, with 17 bases lying between them. The CDR3 covers 16 residues. The CDR3 sequence: CASSLGTGHLGTEAFF. For the CDR3, the DNA is TGTGCCAGCAGCTTAGGGACCGGACACTTGGGGACTGAAGCTTTCTTT.

This chain connects TRBV4-2 to TRBJ2-7; unclear D gene. Between the trimmed V and J ends, which lost 0 bases and 0 bases, there was a span of 3 bases. Germline CDR1 is LGHNA and CDR2 is YNFKEQ. The length of the CDR3 is 13 residues. The CDR3 sequence: CASSQDISYEQYF. The DNA of the CDR3 is TGTGCCAGCAGCCAAGACATCTCCTACGAGCAGTACTTC.

The chain uses TRBV28 and TRBJ1-6; perhaps TRBD1 as D (6 bases). This CDR3 is 13 amino acids long. Germline assignment: CDR1 MDHEN and CDR2 SYDVKM. V lost 5 bases and J lost 6, with 8 bases in between. The CDR3 reads CASSTGINSPLHF. In DNA, the CDR3 is TGTGCCAGCAGTACAGGGATTAATTCACCCCTCCACTTT.

The J gene is TRBJ1-1, the V gene TRBV5-1; D remains unclear. CDR3 length: 14 residues. Per germline, CDR1 SGHRS and CDR2 YFSETQ. V was pared by 0 bases and J by 6 bases, with 12 bases between. This CDR3 is CASSLAGGAAEAFF. The CDR3 DNA reads as TGCGCCAGCAGCTTGGCCGGAGGAGCGGCTGAAGCTTTCTTT.

The chain employs TRBV27 and TRBJ2-1; 9 bases are shared with TRBD2. J gave up 7 bases and V 6 bases, and 16 bases lay outside the gene matches. Germline V gene data show CDR1 as MNHEY and CDR2 as SMNVEV (reference sequence). The CDR3 covers 17 residues. CDR3 amino acids: CASRSLMAGGPGNEQFF. The CDR3 nucleotides are TGTGCCAGCAGGTCCCTTATGGCGGGAGGGCCGGGGAATGAGCAGTTCTTC.

The chain combines TRBV7-2 with TRBJ2-1; 7 nucleotides agree with TRBD2. Germline CDR1 SGHTA, CDR2 FQGNSA. V lost 7 bases and J lost 2; bases outside the gene matches: 5. The CDR3 length is 14 residues. CDR3 nucleotides: TGTGCCAGCAATGATGGACTAGCCTACAATGAGCAGTTCTTC. The encoded protein is CASNDGLAYNEQFF.

The V gene is TRBV4-3, the J gene TRBJ1-4; 7 bases map to TRBD1. This CDR3 is 14 amino acids long. V lost 4 bases and J lost 7; bases outside the gene matches: 6. Germline V lookup: CDR1 LGHNA, CDR2 YSLEER. The CDR3: CASSLRQGGEKLFF. The CDR3 DNA is TGCGCCAGCAGCCTACGACAGGGAGGTGAAAAACTGTTTTTT.

The chain uses TRBV18 and TRBJ1-1, with D unclear. V lost 4 bases, J lost 3 bases, and 9 bases lay in between. Germline V CDR1 and CDR2: KGHSH, LQKENI. The CDR3 runs 13 residues. DNA for the CDR3: TGTGCCAGCTCACGGCAACGGGACACTGAAGCTTTCTTT. Protein sequence: CASSRQRDTEAFF.

The J gene is TRBJ2-4, the V gene TRBV6-1, with D uncertain. CDR3 length: 16 amino acids. Per the germline V gene, CDR1 is MNHNS and CDR2 is SASEGT. Deletions cut 1 base from V and 0 bases from J, with 10 bases between. CDR3 residues: CASSEVQRLAKNIQYF. The CDR3 DNA reads as TGTGCCAGCAGTGAAGTTCAGCGCCTAGCCAAAAACATTCAGTACTTC.

This clone has a single count. The chain couples TRBV18 to TRBJ2-2; 7 nucleotides line up with TRBD2. Per the germline V gene, CDR1 is KGHSH and CDR2 is LQKENI. V trimming: 6 bases; J trimming: 0 bases; junction bases outside the gene matches: 7. The CDR3 loop spans 16 amino acids. Written as DNA, the CDR3 is TGTGCCAGCTCGCCCTATCTAGCGGCGAACACCGGGGAGCTGTTTTTT. This sequence encodes CASSPYLAANTGELFF. The full variable domain, completed using reference TRBV18 and TRBJ2-2, is NAGVMQNPRHLVRRRGQEARLRCSPMKGHSHVYWYRQLPEEGLKFMVYLQKENIIDESGMPKERFSAEFPKEGPSILRIQQVVRGDSAAYFCASSPYLAANTGELFFGEGSRLTVL.

The chain employs TRBV18 and TRBJ1-2; 7 nucleotides align to TRBD1. The ends lost 4 bases at V and 4 bases at J; junction bases unmatched: 9. Looked up from germline, CDR1 is KGHSH and CDR2 is LQKENI. The CDR3 is made up of 15 amino acids. As DNA, the CDR3 is TGTGCCAGCTCACAGTTGGGACAGCCATCCTATGGCTACACCTTC. Amino acid sequence: CASSQLGQPSYGYTF.

The chain couples TRBV7-9 to TRBJ1-2, with 8 bases lining up with TRBD1. Trimming removed 4 bases from V and 6 bases from J; junction bases left unmatched: 10. There are 15 residues in the CDR3. CDR1 and CDR2 (germline): SEHNR, FQNEAQ (reference sequence). CDR3 loop: CASSYRTGPLHGYTF. CDR3 bases: TGTGCCAGCAGCTACCGGACAGGGCCGCTCCATGGCTACACCTTC.

The rearrangement uses TRBV5-1 and TRBJ2-7; D perhaps matches TRBD2 (7 bases). The CDR3 extends over 16 amino acids. The V gene lost 0 bases and the J gene lost 2 bases, with 15 bases spanning the gap. The germline CDR1 and CDR2 sequences are SGHRS and YFSETQ. The CDR3, as DNA: TGCGCCAGCAGCTTGGGCGGGGGCTCGGAAACCTACGAGCAGTACTTC. This gives the protein CASSLGGGSETYEQYF.

The J gene is TRBJ1-4, the V gene TRBV5-5; 9 nucleotides align to TRBD1. Germline lookup yields CDR1 SGHKS and CDR2 YYEKEE (reference sequence). The CDR3 spans 15 residues. Trimming took 2 bases from V and 8 from J; bases not matched to a gene: 7. The CDR3 DNA sequence: TGTGCCAGCAGCTTTGAGGGACAGGGTTGGGAAAAACTGTTTTTT. Its translation is CASSFEGQGWEKLFF.

The chain is built from TRBV2 and TRBJ2-5, with a tentative D call TRBD2 (6 bases). Trimming shortened V by 4 bases and J by 4 bases, and 13 bases separated the two germline ends. The CDR3 loop spans 14 amino acids. The V gene's germline CDR1 is SNHLY and CDR2 FYNNEI. The CDR3 DNA follows: TGTGCCAGCAGTGTCGGGACTGCCGGAGAGACCCAGTACTTC. Its protein is CASSVGTAGETQYF.

CDR3 residues: CASSMDRDLYEQYF. CDR3 nucleotide sequence: TGTGCCAGCAGTATGGACCGGGATTTATACGAGCAGTACTTC. The chain carries TRBV6-5 and TRBJ2-7; D might be TRBD2 (5 bases). The CDR3 consists of 14 residues. Trimming removed 5 bases at V and 4 bases at J, with 15 bases between. Germline V CDR1 and CDR2: MNHEY, SVGAGI.

The rearrangement links TRBV6-4 to TRBJ1-2; D call uncertain. CDR3 length: 12 residues. Trimming removed 3 bases at V and 8 bases at J, with 10 bases between. Germline CDR1 reads MRHNA; CDR2 reads SNTAGT. CDR3 sequence: CASSDRPEGYTF. CDR3 coding DNA: TGTGCCAGCAGTGATAGACCGGAGGGCTACACCTTC.

The rearrangement links TRBV5-6 to TRBJ2-7, with D possibly being TRBD1 (6 bases). This CDR3 region has 15 residues. V lost 3 bases and J 2 bases, leaving 15 bases between the germline ends. In germline, CDR1 is SGHDT, CDR2 YYEEEE. DNA of the CDR3: TGTGCCAGCAGCTCCTTTCAGGGGCAAGCCTACGAGCAGTACTTC. Translated, it gives CASSSFQGQAYEQYF. Together with reference TRBV5-6 and TRBJ2-7, the CDR3 gives the full variable domain: DAGVTQSPTHLIKTRGQQVTLRCSPKSGHDTVSWYQQALGQGPQFIFQYYEEEERQRGNFPDRFSGHQFPNYSSELNVNALLLGDSALYLCASSSFQGQAYEQYFGPGTRLTVT.

V and J are TRBV5-1 and TRBJ1-6; tentative D call: TRBD1 (6 bases). Trimming shortened V by 0 bases and J by 7 bases, and 14 bases separated the two germline ends. Germline loops: CDR1 SGHRS, CDR2 YFSETQ. There are 16 residues in the CDR3. Written as DNA, the CDR3 is TGCGCCAGCAGCTTGGATGCGACAGGCAACAATTCACCCCTCCACTTT. Protein product: CASSLDATGNNSPLHF.

The rearrangement links TRBV2 to TRBJ2-7; D not resolved. The germline V gene has CDR1 SNHLY and CDR2 FYNNEI. The CDR3 runs 13 residues. V lost 5 bases and J lost 4, with 12 bases in between. CDR3 bases: TGTGCCAGCAGTCAAGACCCCCTATACGAGCAGTACTTC. This gives the protein CASSQDPLYEQYF.

The chain joins TRBV9 to TRBJ2-2; 7 nucleotides line up with TRBD2. Germline V lookup: CDR1 SGDLS, CDR2 YYNGEE. The CDR3 loop spans 14 amino acids. Trimming removed 3 bases from V and 3 bases from J; junction bases left unmatched: 2. The CDR3, as DNA: TGTGCCAGCAGCGACGCGGGAGACACCGGGGAGCTGTTTTTT. Residues: CASSDAGDTGELFF.

The chain uses TRBV14 and TRBJ2-7; D ambiguous. In germline, CDR1 is SGHDN, CDR2 FVKESK. V was clipped by 4 bases and J by 3 bases, with 16 bases between them. The length of the CDR3 is 15 residues. The chain's CDR3 is CASSPMGRQSYEQYF. The CDR3, as DNA: TGTGCCAGCAGCCCCATGGGCCGGCAAAGCTACGAGCAGTACTTC.

V is TRBV7-9 and J is TRBJ1-6; D unresolved. Germline-derived CDR1 and CDR2 are SEHNR and FQNEAQ (reference sequence). The CDR3 has 15 amino acids. Between the trimmed V and J ends, which lost 5 bases and 5 bases, there was a span of 13 bases. The chain's CDR3 is CASSPGGLNNSPLHF. CDR3 in DNA: TGTGCCAGCAGCCCCGGCGGACTAAATAATTCACCCCTCCACTTT.

The chain joins TRBV5-4 to TRBJ2-7, with 8 bases aligning to TRBD2. The CDR3 sequence is 15 residues long. The V segment lost 2 bases and the J segment 0 bases; nucleotides outside the gene matches: 4. Germline V gives CDR1 SGHNT, CDR2 YYREEE (reference sequence). CDR3: CASSLLAGGSYEQYF. In nucleotides, the CDR3 is TGTGCCAGCAGCTTACTTGCGGGGGGCTCCTACGAGCAGTACTTC.

This chain links TRBV7-2 with TRBJ1-2, with a weak D call TRBD1 (5 bases). The CDR3 sequence is 15 residues long. Germline CDR1 is SGHTA and CDR2 is FQGNSA. V dropped 1 base and J dropped 4 bases, with 13 bases sitting between them. CDR3 residues: CASSLGWGSGYGYTF. The CDR3 nucleotides are TGTGCCAGCAGCTTAGGTTGGGGCTCGGGCTATGGCTACACCTTC. Drawing the rest from reference TRBV7-2 and TRBJ1-2, the complete variable domain is GAGVSQSPSNKVTEKGKDVELRCDPISGHTALYWYRQSLGQGLEFLIYFQGNSAPDKSGLPSDRFSAERTGGSVSTLTIQRTQQEDSAVYLCASSLGWGSGYGYTFGSGTRLTVV.

The V and J genes are TRBV19 and TRBJ2-7, with 7 bases lining up with TRBD2. V trimming: 4 bases; J trimming: 4 bases; junction bases outside the gene matches: 4. The V gene's germline CDR1 is LNHDA and CDR2 SQIVND (reference sequence). The CDR3 has 13 amino acids. This CDR3 reads CASSTSGAYEQYF. CDR3 coding DNA: TGTGCCAGTAGTACCAGCGGGGCGTACGAGCAGTACTTC. Using reference TRBV19 and TRBJ2-7 for the parts outside the CDR3, the full variable domain is DGGITQSPKYLFRKEGQNVTLSCEQNLNHDAMYWYRQDPGQGLRLIYYSQIVNDFQKGDIAEGYSVSREKKESFPLTVTSAQKNPTAFYLCASSTSGAYEQYFGPGTRLTVT.